This T cell receptor (beta chain) was profiled in a study of T cells in Graves' hyperthyroidism and ophthalmopathy. Study summary: Before any treatment, at initial diagnosis, peripheral blood was collected.

Authors of the study amplified TCR beta CDR3 regions from RNA transcripts. RT-PCR in the first round (using the HTBI primer set) targeted the TCR CDR3. TCRdb recomputed calls from the multiplex PCR reads with MiXCR, one row per CDR3 protein. The sample carries around 350,000 distinct CDR3 sequences, less than 20% recorded once. V lost 6 bases and J lost 3; bases outside the gene matches: 15. This CDR3 is 17 amino acids long. Germline CDR1 and CDR2: MNHEY and SVGEGT. Patients aged 18 to 65 had newly diagnosed hyperthyroidism of under 2 months' duration. Sample collection date corresponds to first hyperthyroidism diagnosis, prior to any ophthalmopathy symptoms.

The sequence was obtained from a woman aged 18-30 years with Graves' hyperthyroidism that later progressed to Graves' ophthalmopathy. Sequences were obtained from blood. The V and J genes are TRBV6-2 or TRBV6-3 and TRBJ2-7, with 9 nucleotides matching TRBD2. CDR3 nucleotide sequence: TGTGCCAGCAGGGGGGGAGTTAGGAAGCGGGAGGACTACGAGCAGTACTTC. This gives the protein CASRGGVRKREDYEQYF.